This is a list of T cell receptor beta chains from one sample in a study of cytomegalovirus exposure and HLA in healthy donors. Method: immunoSEQ multiplex PCR; TCRdb's copy keeps in-frame clones and lacks some. The table lists some 170,000 clones, roughly 85% of them singletons. The material sequenced was PBMCs. The receptors shown here come from a woman in her forties or fifties in good health and CMV-seronegative. Both conserved end residues are trimmed from each CDR3. Each record gives: J gene, V gene, CDR3 protein.

j_gene: TRBJ2-1; v_gene: TRBV19; CDR3aa: ASSGAGGTHNEQF
j_gene: TRBJ1-1; v_gene: TRBV10-3; CDR3aa: AISETGTTEAF
j_gene: TRBJ1-2; v_gene: TRBV7-6; CDR3aa: ASSLIRGQATNYGYT
j_gene: .; v_gene: TRBV14; CDR3aa: ASSQGKWGGYEQY
j_gene: TRBJ1-2; v_gene: TRBV30; CDR3aa: AWSVGQGYGYT
j_gene: TRBJ1-5; v_gene: TRBV4-2; CDR3aa: ASSQGQTNQPQH
j_gene: TRBJ2-7; v_gene: TRBV5-1; CDR3aa: ASSLEVRASTYEQY
j_gene: TRBJ1-5; v_gene: TRBV7-6; CDR3aa: ASSPDRLQPQH
j_gene: TRBJ2-5; v_gene: TRBV5-1; CDR3aa: ASSLRGETQY
j_gene: TRBJ2-4; v_gene: TRBV11-2; CDR3aa: ASSFSSGGSIQY
j_gene: TRBJ1-5; v_gene: TRBV6-6; CDR3aa: ASSYGTANQPQH
j_gene: TRBJ1-4; v_gene: TRBV7-9; CDR3aa: ASSSIRGREEKLF
j_gene: TRBJ1-4; v_gene: TRBV19; CDR3aa: ASTDRFATNEKLF
j_gene: TRBJ2-3; v_gene: TRBV4-3; CDR3aa: ASSQEIGLAADTQY
j_gene: TRBJ1-5; v_gene: TRBV7-2; CDR3aa: ASSLGNRQPQH
j_gene: TRBJ2-7; v_gene: TRBV13; CDR3aa: ASSSEGRPYEQY
j_gene: TRBJ2-3; v_gene: TRBV28; CDR3aa: ASIRVGDTQY
j_gene: TRBJ2-1; v_gene: TRBV30; CDR3aa: ACLDRSSYNEQF
j_gene: TRBJ2-7; v_gene: TRBV28; CDR3aa: ATLNPDSYEQY
j_gene: TRBJ2-7; v_gene: TRBV7-8; CDR3aa: ASSAPGQQPDEQY
j_gene: TRBJ2-5; v_gene: TRBV11-2; CDR3aa: ASSSPRQGGTQY
j_gene: TRBJ2-1; v_gene: TRBV12-5; CDR3aa: ASGLRRLAATYNEQF
j_gene: TRBJ2-7; v_gene: TRBV10-1; CDR3aa: ASSEYRYSSSYEQY
j_gene: TRBJ2-3; v_gene: TRBV6-5; CDR3aa: ASSYSTLAVDTQY
j_gene: TRBJ1-3; v_gene: TRBV28; CDR3aa: ASSSLVGTSGNTIY
j_gene: TRBJ1-4; v_gene: TRBV19; CDR3aa: ASREGTALNEKLF
j_gene: TRBJ2-7; v_gene: TRBV6-5; CDR3aa: ASSFLGRAEQY
j_gene: .; v_gene: TRBV4-3; CDR3aa: ASSQEMGSSYEQY
j_gene: TRBJ1-2; v_gene: TRBV10-3; CDR3aa: AISEHERDYGYT
j_gene: .; v_gene: TRBV4-3; CDR3aa: ASSQDRQDSYEQY
j_gene: TRBJ1-2; v_gene: TRBV5-3; CDR3aa: ARSRNRGSDLIHLRHGYT
j_gene: TRBJ2-7; v_gene: TRBV7-9; CDR3aa: ASSSPGSQPTGQY
j_gene: TRBJ2-1; v_gene: TRBV6-6; CDR3aa: ASSYSRGWEQF
j_gene: TRBJ1-1; v_gene: TRBV18; CDR3aa: ASSWAGNTEAF
j_gene: TRBJ2-1; v_gene: TRBV5-6; CDR3aa: ASSLGARGNNEQF
j_gene: TRBJ1-2; v_gene: TRBV10-3; CDR3aa: AISPVEEGPNRYGYT
j_gene: TRBJ2-3; v_gene: TRBV7-2; CDR3aa: ANSKTGGKTDTQY